This T cell receptor beta chain emerged from a study of graft-versus-host responses after intestinal transplantation. Study summary: Each of the recipients got a multivisceral, liver-intestinal, or isolated intestinal transplant. Anti-thymocyte globulin was used for induction in all recipients, who then took tacrolimus and steroids for roughly three years. Study findings and constraints: There were GvH clones found in recipient marrow, and some of them appeared first in ileum or blood. Maximum circulating GvH clone levels tracked with early post-transplant HvG decreases.

Note on this clone: Its antigen is unknown.

CDR1 is SGHRS, CDR2 YFSETQ, per germline. V lost 0 bases and J lost 5; bases outside the gene matches: 3. CDR3 length: 15 amino acids. Measured with immunoSEQ multiplex PCR; TCRdb has only the in-frame clones, and not every one. Counted here are tens of thousands of clones, 75% to 90% occurring once; the ten biggest clones make up around 0.1%. The specimen was unstimulated CD4+ T cells sorted from spleen or lymph node cells, collected before intestinal transplant. The gene calls are TRBV5-1 and TRBJ2-5, with TRBD2 identical over 11 bases. This clonotype originated in a human donor who received an intestinal transplant. CDR3 bases: TGCGCCAGCAGCTTGGCTAGCGGGGGGCCGGAGACCCAGTACTTC. It yields the protein CASSLASGGPETQYF.